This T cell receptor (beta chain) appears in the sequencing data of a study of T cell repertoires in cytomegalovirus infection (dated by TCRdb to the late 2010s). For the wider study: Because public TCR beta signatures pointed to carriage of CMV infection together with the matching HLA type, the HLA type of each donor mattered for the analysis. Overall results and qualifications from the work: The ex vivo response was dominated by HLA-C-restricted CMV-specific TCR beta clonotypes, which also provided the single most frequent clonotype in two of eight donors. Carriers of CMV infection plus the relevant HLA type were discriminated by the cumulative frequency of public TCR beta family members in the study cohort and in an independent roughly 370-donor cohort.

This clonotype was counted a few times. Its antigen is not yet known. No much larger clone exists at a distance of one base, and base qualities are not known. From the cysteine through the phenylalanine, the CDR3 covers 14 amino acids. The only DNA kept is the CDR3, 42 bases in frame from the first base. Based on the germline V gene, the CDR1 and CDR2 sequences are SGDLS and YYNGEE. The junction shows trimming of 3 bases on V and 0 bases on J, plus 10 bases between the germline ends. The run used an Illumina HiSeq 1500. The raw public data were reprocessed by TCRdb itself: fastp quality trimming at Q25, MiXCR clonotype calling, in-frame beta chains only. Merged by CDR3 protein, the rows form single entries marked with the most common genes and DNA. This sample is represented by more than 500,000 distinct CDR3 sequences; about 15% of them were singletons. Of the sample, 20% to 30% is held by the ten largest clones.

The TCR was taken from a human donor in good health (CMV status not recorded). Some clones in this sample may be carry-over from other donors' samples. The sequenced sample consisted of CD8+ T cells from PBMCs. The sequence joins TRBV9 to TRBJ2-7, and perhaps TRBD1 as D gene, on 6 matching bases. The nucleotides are TGTGCCAGCAGCGCCTGGGACACCTCCTACGAGCAGTACTTC. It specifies CASSAWDTSYEQYF.